The rows below give T cell receptor beta chains drawn from one sample of a study of blood T cell repertoires in COVID-19. The method was immunoSEQ multiplex PCR; TCRdb's version includes in-frame clones alone and lacks a portion of them. This table has around 110,000 clones, roughly nine tenths appearing once. Sequenced: peripheral blood. These TCRs come from a human donor with active COVID-19. The donor label of this sample is uncertain. Each CDR3 is given with its conserved first and last residue. Each record gives: D gene, CDR3 length, V gene, J gene, clone size, CDR3 DNA, CDR3 protein. D genes are given only for firm matches. Clone size is stated in some rows and not others, as once, few, many or a class when expanded.

D: TRBD1; length: 14; V: TRBV2; J: TRBJ1-1; size: -; DNA: TGTGCCAGCAGCCGGACAGGGGGAAACACTGAAGCTTTCTTT; CDR3: CASSRTGGNTEAFF
D: -; length: 12; V: TRBV12-3/TRBV12-4; J: TRBJ1-1; size: -; DNA: TGTGCCAGCAGTTTAACGGGGGGAGCGGCTTTCTTT; CDR3: CASSLTGGAAFF
D: TRBD2; length: 16; V: TRBV20-1; J: TRBJ2-3; size: -; DNA: TGCAGTGCTAGTCTGGGACTAGCGGGGGGCACAGATACGCAGTATTTT; CDR3: CSASLGLAGGTDTQYF
D: TRBD2; length: 16; V: TRBV15; J: TRBJ2-5; size: once; DNA: TGTGCCACCAGCAGAGATCCCGGGGGGGTCCAAGAGACCCAGTACTTC; CDR3: CATSRDPGGVQETQYF
D: TRBD1; length: 12; V: TRBV5-1; J: TRBJ1-1; size: once; DNA: TGCGCCACCCAGGGGGCCGGGACCATCGCTTTCTTT; CDR3: CATQGAGTIAFF
D: -; length: 14; V: TRBV19; J: TRBJ1-6; size: few; DNA: TGTGCCAGTAGTATAGGTAGAGCCCGAACACCCCTCCACTTT; CDR3: CASSIGRARTPLHF
D: TRBD1; length: 15; V: TRBV6-2/TRBV6-3; J: TRBJ2-7; size: -; DNA: TGTGCCAGCAGTTACTCGATCCAGGGGGCGAGGGAGCAGTACTTC; CDR3: CASSYSIQGAREQYF
D: -; length: 18; V: TRBV6-9; J: TRBJ1-1; size: -; DNA: TGTGCCAGTCAGAAGAAGTCTCGGGGGGCAGGCAAGAACACTGAAGCTTTCTTT; CDR3: CASQKKSRGAGKNTEAFF
D: -; length: 13; V: TRBV4-3; J: TRBJ1-2; size: -; DNA: TGCGCCAGCAGCTCTACCGGGGCGGGGGGCTACACCTTC; CDR3: CASSSTGAGGYTF
D: TRBD1; length: 14; V: TRBV2; J: TRBJ1-2; size: -; DNA: TGTGCCAGCACTAAGGACAGGCACAACTATGGCTACACCTTC; CDR3: CASTKDRHNYGYTF
D: TRBD1; length: 18; V: TRBV5-1; J: TRBJ2-5; size: -; DNA: TGCGCCAGCAGCTCGGAGAAGACAGGGTTGGGACCAAAAGAGACCCAGTACTTC; CDR3: CASSSEKTGLGPKETQYF
D: -; length: 12; V: TRBV30; J: TRBJ2-3; size: once; DNA: TGTGCCTGGAGCTTCTCCACAGATACGCAGTATTTT; CDR3: CAWSFSTDTQYF
D: -; length: 15; V: TRBV5-4; J: TRBJ1-6; size: few; DNA: TGTGCCAGCAGCTTGTTCGGGATGATTGGTTCACCCCTCCACTTT; CDR3: CASSLFGMIGSPLHF
D: -; length: 12; V: TRBV7-3; J: TRBJ1-2; size: -; DNA: TGTGCCAGCAGCTTAGAGGGGGTGGGCTACACCTTC; CDR3: CASSLEGVGYTF
D: -; length: 15; V: TRBV6-5; J: TRBJ1-2; size: -; DNA: TGTGCCAGCAGTTACTCCAGGGGTACTTACAGTGGCTACACCTTC; CDR3: CASSYSRGTYSGYTF
D: TRBD1; length: 17; V: TRBV3-1/TRBV3-2; J: TRBJ2-7; size: -; DNA: TGTGCCAGCAGCCAAGGGTACCCGGGACAGCGTACCTACGAGCAGTACTTC; CDR3: CASSQGYPGQRTYEQYF
D: TRBD1; length: 12; V: TRBV29-1; J: TRBJ2-3; size: -; DNA: TGCAGCGCCACAGGGGTTCGAGATACGCAGTATTTT; CDR3: CSATGVRDTQYF
D: -; length: 15; V: TRBV18; J: TRBJ2-3; size: -; DNA: TGTGCCAGCTCACTCGACAGGACATCCACAGATACGCAGTATTTT; CDR3: CASSLDRTSTDTQYF